This T cell receptor (beta chain) was retrieved from a study of blood T cell repertoires in COVID-19. The table came from immunoSEQ multiplex PCR; TCRdb's copy has only in-frame clones and leaves some out. Of 90,000 to 120,000 clones in the sample, approximately 84% were seen once. Trimming removed 4 bases from V and 5 bases from J; junction bases left unmatched: 4. Germline V gene sequence: CDR1 LNHDA, CDR2 SQIVND (reference sequence). The CDR3 spans 14 residues. In this sample, this clone turned up once. This TCR came from a human donor in a cohort sampled during active COVID-19. This sequence joins TRBV19 and TRBJ2-2, with 7 bases aligning to TRBD1. The sample comprised peripheral blood. Written as DNA, the CDR3 is TGTGCCAGTAGTAACAGGGGCCCTACCGGGGAGCTGTTTTTT. As protein: CASSNRGPTGELFF.